One and the same sample provided the 15 T cell receptor beta chains below, sequenced in a study of cytomegalovirus exposure and HLA in healthy donors. Use of 60 Vbeta and 13 Jbeta primers characterized the PCR. Sequencing used immunoSEQ multiplex PCR; TCRdb keeps in-frame clones, though not all of them. Of around 88,000 clones listed, nearly 80% are singletons. The sample comprised PBMCs. The receptors shown here come from a middle-aged woman in good health and CMV-seropositive.

This rearrangement joins TRBV7-3 to TRBJ2-5; TRBD1 matches 9 bases. Germline V gene lookup returns CDR1 SGHTA and CDR2 FQGTGA. This CDR3 has 15 amino acids. The V segment lost 0 bases and the J segment 5 bases; nucleotides outside the gene matches: 4. CDR3 amino acids: CASSLTRDREETQYF. CDR3 nucleotide sequence: TGTGCCAGCAGCTTAACCCGGGACAGGGAGGAGACCCAGTACTTC.

The J gene is TRBJ1-3, the V gene TRBV5-1; D is ambiguous. From germline, CDR1 is SGHRS and CDR2 YFSETQ. V was pared by 2 bases and J by 0 bases, with 18 bases between. The CDR3 length is 18 residues. CDR3 sequence reads: CASSFSGAGSFSGNTIYF. Here the CDR3 DNA reads TGCGCCAGCAGCTTTTCGGGCGCGGGCAGCTTCTCTGGAAACACCATATATTTT. Using reference TRBV5-1 and TRBJ1-3 for the parts outside the CDR3, the full variable domain is KAGVTQTPRYLIKTRGQQVTLSCSPISGHRSVSWYQQTPGQGLQFLFEYFSETQRNKGNFPGRFSGRQFSNSRSEMNVSTLELGDSALYLCASSFSGAGSFSGNTIYFGEGSWLTVV.

This chain's CDR3 is CASSPFRGGEGEQFF. CDR3 nucleotides: TGTGCCAGCTCACCATTCCGCGGGGGGGAGGGTGAGCAGTTCTTC. The genes are TRBV18 and TRBJ2-1, with 9 bases fitting TRBD2. In germline, CDR1 is KGHSH, CDR2 LQKENI. The CDR3 extends over 15 amino acids. V gave up 2 bases and J gave up 9 bases; unmatched junction bases: 8.

This clone was recorded a few times. The chain couples TRBV7-3 to TRBJ1-2, with 7 nucleotides matching TRBD1. There are 17 residues in the CDR3. CDR1 is SGHTA and CDR2 is FQGTGA in the germline V gene. The J segment lost 0 bases and the V segment lost 5 bases, leaving 12 bases of the junction unmatched. The DNA for the CDR3 is TGTGCCAGCAGCCCAGGGACAGTTGGACAAGCTAACTATGGCTACACCTTC. This codes for CASSPGTVGQANYGYTF.

The gene calls are TRBV9 and TRBJ2-2; the match to TRBD2 covers 13 bases. Germline V lookup: CDR1 SGDLS, CDR2 YYNGEE. J was trimmed by 9 bases and V by 2 bases; bases with no gene match: 7. The CDR3 sequence is 16 residues long. CDR3 bases: TGTGCCAGCAGCGTCGGGACTAGCGGGGACCACCGGGAGCTGTTTTTT. This translates into CASSVGTSGDHRELFF.

J is TRBJ1-1 and V is TRBV6-1, with D possibly matching TRBD1 (5 bases). The germline CDR1 and CDR2 sequences are MNHNS and SASEGT. The V end lost 4 bases, the J end lost 7 bases, and 16 bases lay between the germline ends. The CDR3 contains 14 residues. DNA of the CDR3: TGTGCCAGCAGTGGATCGGGGGAGACGGTTGAAGCTTTCTTT. It is translated as CASSGSGETVEAFF.

This chain links TRBV10-2 with TRBJ2-1, with 9 bases that match TRBD2. The CDR3 is made up of 16 amino acids. V lost 4 bases to trimming and J lost 4 bases; unmatched junction nucleotides: 8. Germline CDR1 and CDR2: WSHSY and SAAADI. The CDR3 loop reads CASSGGLAGYYNEQFF. CDR3 DNA sequence: TGCGCCAGCAGTGGGGGACTAGCTGGGTATTACAATGAGCAGTTCTTC.

The chain joins TRBV29-1 to TRBJ1-5; perhaps TRBD1 as D (5 bases). Germline V lookup: CDR1 SQVTM, CDR2 ANQGSEA. The CDR3 contains 13 residues. V was trimmed by 4 bases and J by 4 bases, leaving 11 bases between them. The CDR3 sequence: CSVGSGLNQPQHF. The CDR3 DNA is TGCAGCGTTGGCTCAGGGCTAAATCAGCCCCAGCATTTT.

The genes are TRBV7-2 and TRBJ2-7; 9 positions match TRBD2. The length of the CDR3 is 15 residues. The V segment lost 1 base and the J segment 4 bases; nucleotides outside the gene matches: 5. The germline V gene encodes CDR1 SGHTA and CDR2 FQGNSA. The CDR3 region has the DNA TGTGCCAGCAGCTTAGTCGCGGGAGGGCCATACGAGCAGTACTTC. Amino acid sequence: CASSLVAGGPYEQYF.

This chain links TRBV29-1 with TRBJ2-5, with 7 bases fitting TRBD2. Germline V gives CDR1 SQVTM, CDR2 ANQGSEA. The CDR3 runs to 15 residues. The CDR3 spells CNVSGGEGLRETQYF. In DNA form, the CDR3 reads TGCAACGTGAGCGGCGGGGAGGGCCTTAGAGAGACCCAGTACTTC.

The J gene is TRBJ1-1, the V gene TRBV30, with a tentative D call TRBD1 (6 bases). The CDR3 is made up of 13 amino acids. Per germline, CDR1 GTSNPN and CDR2 SVGIG (reference sequence). Between the trimmed V and J ends, which lost 2 bases and 8 bases, there was a span of 15 bases. This CDR3 reads CAWSRWGGQEAFF. CDR3 DNA sequence: TGTGCCTGGAGTCGGTGGGGGGGGCAGGAAGCTTTCTTT.

This chain uses TRBV10-3 with TRBJ2-1, with D maybe TRBD2 (5 bases). Germline V CDR1 and CDR2: ENHRY, SYGVKD. Trimming removed 4 bases from V and 10 bases from J, with 17 bases in between. The CDR3 runs 14 residues. The CDR3 reads CAISASSTPNEQFF. The CDR3 nucleotides are TGTGCCATCAGTGCTAGCAGTACCCCAAACGAGCAGTTCTTC.

The J gene is TRBJ2-1, the V gene TRBV4-2; D remains ambiguous. CDR1 is LGHNA and CDR2 is YNFKEQ in the germline V gene. The V gene lost 0 bases and the J gene lost 8 bases, with 14 bases spanning the gap. CDR3 length equals 15 residues. The CDR3 here is CASSQDARPSDEQFF. The CDR3 bases are TGTGCCAGCAGCCAAGATGCGCGGCCTTCGGATGAGCAGTTCTTC.

The sample holds a few counts of this clone. The sample holds other DNA sequences that translate to the same CDR3. The gene calls are TRBV5-1 and TRBJ2-7; D gene unclear. V was pared by 5 bases and J by 0 bases, with 9 bases between. CDR3 length: 13 amino acids. Germline values: CDR1 SGHRS, CDR2 YFSETQ. The CDR3 reads CASRVTGSYEQYF. Here the CDR3 DNA reads TGCGCCAGCAGGGTCACGGGCTCCTACGAGCAGTACTTC. Using reference TRBV5-1 and TRBJ2-7 for the parts outside the CDR3, the full variable domain is KAGVTQTPRYLIKTRGQQVTLSCSPISGHRSVSWYQQTPGQGLQFLFEYFSETQRNKGNFPGRFSGRQFSNSRSEMNVSTLELGDSALYLCASRVTGSYEQYFGPGTRLTVT.

The chain recombines TRBV5-1 with TRBJ1-6; D gene uncertain. From germline, CDR1 is SGHRS and CDR2 YFSETQ. Trimming took off 0 bases at V and 6 bases at J, with 10 bases between the two ends. This CDR3 is 15 amino acids long. The CDR3 region has the DNA TGCGCCAGCAGCTTGGTTAGCGGATCTAATTCACCCCTCCACTTT. Protein: CASSLVSGSNSPLHF.